This T cell receptor (beta chain) was sequenced during a study of OX40 agonist ivuxolimab in advanced cancers. Overall study findings and caveats: Antigen specificity was not determined for the expanded peripheral T cells.

Remarks on this clone: Its antigen is still unknown.

Repertoires were generated with immunoSEQ multiplex PCR, while TCRdb's copy carries only in-frame clones and drops some. Seen here are around 67,000 clones, around nine tenths observed once, and the top ten hold 1.3%. The sequence was obtained from an adult with an advanced solid tumor such as melanoma, head and neck, liver or kidney cancer. The sample here was CD4+ or CD8+ T cells sorted from blood, taken in a trial of the OX40 agonist ivuxolimab.

The CDR3 sequence is CASSPRETDGYTF. The CDR3 DNA reads as TGCGCCAGCAGCCCCCGAGAGACGGATGGCTACACCTTC. The chain combines TRBV5-1 with TRBJ1-2; D ambiguous. Per the germline V gene, CDR1 is SGHRS and CDR2 is YFSETQ. Trimming took off 4 bases at V and 6 bases at J, with 13 bases between the two ends. The CDR3 is made up of 13 amino acids.